This T cell receptor (beta chain) appears in the sequencing data of a study of cytomegalovirus exposure and HLA in healthy donors. The PCR employed 60 Vbeta primers together with 13 Jbeta primers. The protocol was immunoSEQ multiplex PCR, while the TCRdb copy is restricted to in-frame clones and leaves out a portion. The sample shows about 130,000 clones, less than 85% of them seen only once. Notes on this clone: The identical CDR3 is also encoded by other nucleotide sequences in the sample.

The V gene lost 4 bases and the J gene lost 5 bases, with 9 bases spanning the gap. Germline CDR1 and CDR2: ENHRY and SYGVKD. This CDR3 spans 13 amino acids. The receptor comes from a man aged 35-49 years in good health and CMV-seronegative. The chain combines TRBV10-3 with TRBJ1-5; D uncertain. Input material: PBMCs. The CDR3 coding sequence is TGTGCCATCAGTGTTGGAGGAGATCAGCCCCAGCATTTT. This gives the protein CAISVGGDQPQHF.